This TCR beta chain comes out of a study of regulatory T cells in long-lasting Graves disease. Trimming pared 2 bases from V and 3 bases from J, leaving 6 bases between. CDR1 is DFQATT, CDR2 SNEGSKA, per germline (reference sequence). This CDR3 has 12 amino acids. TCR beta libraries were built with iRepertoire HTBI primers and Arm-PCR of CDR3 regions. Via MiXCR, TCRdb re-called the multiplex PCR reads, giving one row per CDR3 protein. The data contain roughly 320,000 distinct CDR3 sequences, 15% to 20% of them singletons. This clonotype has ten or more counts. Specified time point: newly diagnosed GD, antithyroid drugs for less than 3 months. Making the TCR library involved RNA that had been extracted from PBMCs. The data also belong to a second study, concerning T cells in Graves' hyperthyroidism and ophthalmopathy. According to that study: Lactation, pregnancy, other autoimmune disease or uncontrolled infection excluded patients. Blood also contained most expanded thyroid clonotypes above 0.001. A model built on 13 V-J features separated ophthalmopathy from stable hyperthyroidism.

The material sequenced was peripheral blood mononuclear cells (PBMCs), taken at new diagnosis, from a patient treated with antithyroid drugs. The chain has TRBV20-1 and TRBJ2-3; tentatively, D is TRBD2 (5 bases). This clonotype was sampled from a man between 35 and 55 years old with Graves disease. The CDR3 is CSARTRTDTQYF. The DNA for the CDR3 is TGCAGTGCTAGAACTAGGACAGATACGCAGTATTTT.